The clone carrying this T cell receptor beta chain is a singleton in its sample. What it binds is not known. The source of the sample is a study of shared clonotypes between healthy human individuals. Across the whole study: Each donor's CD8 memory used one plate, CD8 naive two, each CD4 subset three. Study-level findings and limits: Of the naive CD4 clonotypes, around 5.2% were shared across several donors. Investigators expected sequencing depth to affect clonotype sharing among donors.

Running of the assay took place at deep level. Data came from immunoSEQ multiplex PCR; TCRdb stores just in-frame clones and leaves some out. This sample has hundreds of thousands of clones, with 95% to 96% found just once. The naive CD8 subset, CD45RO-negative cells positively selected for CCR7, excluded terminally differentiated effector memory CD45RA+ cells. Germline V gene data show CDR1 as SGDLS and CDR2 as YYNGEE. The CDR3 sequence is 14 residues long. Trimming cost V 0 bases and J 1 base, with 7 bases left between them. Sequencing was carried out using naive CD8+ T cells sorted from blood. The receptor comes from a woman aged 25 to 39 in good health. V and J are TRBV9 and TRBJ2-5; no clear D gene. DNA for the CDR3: TGTGCCAGCAGCGTAGGAGGCGTCCAAGAGACCCAGTACTTC. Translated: CASSVGGVQETQYF.